Included here is one T cell receptor (beta chain) sequence, with context. Trimming took off 1 base at V and 6 bases at J, with 10 bases between the two ends. Germline CDR1 reads ENHRY; CDR2 reads SYGVKD. There are 13 residues in the CDR3. The data belong to a study of control samples from healthy donors and cancer patients. Method: immunoSEQ multiplex PCR; TCRdb's copy keeps in-frame clones and lacks some. The sample shows 120,000 to 150,000 clones, roughly 93% of them seen only once. This TCR came from a man aged 18 to 29 in good health. Sequencing used blood. The V call is TRBV10-3, the J call TRBJ2-7, with a possible D match to TRBD2 (6 bases). The CDR3 DNA is TGTGCCATCAGTGAGTTGGAGGGTTCCGAGCAGTACTTC. Its translation is CAISELEGSEQYF.